The rows below give T cell receptor beta chains drawn from one sample of a study of T cells expressing NK-cell markers. After re-calling the 5' RACE reads, TCRdb lists one entry per CDR3 protein, DNA absent. There are about 440,000 distinct CDR3 sequences in the sample, with 6% to 9.5% held by the top ten. Source material: blood T cells: a sorted CD56 or NKG2C T cell subset, CD4+ or CD8+ T cells, or bulk PBMC T cells (not recorded which). These receptors were obtained from a woman between 18 and 75 years old in good health. Both conserved end residues are part of each CDR3. Each record gives: V gene, J gene, CDR3 protein.

>TRBV20-1|TRBJ1-2
CSAGTQANYGYTF
>TRBV5-1|TRBJ1-6
CASSLDPEPPSPLHF
>TRBV20-1|TRBJ2-1
CSAAKGLAGGLYNEQFF
>TRBV9|TRBJ1-1
CASSAGGLGTEAFF
>TRBV2|TRBJ2-1
CASSWESGNEQFF
>TRBV30|TRBJ2-7
CAWRPQGTSGSYEQYF
>TRBV20-1|TRBJ2-1
CSARDLFNEQFF
>TRBV3-1|TRBJ2-1
CASSQTGTSGSYNEQFF
>TRBV15|TRBJ1-5
CATSRDSGLGVGQPQHF
>TRBV6-2/TRBV6-3|TRBJ1-2
CASSYSGGPGQGANGYTF
>TRBV7-2|TRBJ2-2
CASSSWHTGELFF
>TRBV20-1|TRBJ1-1
CSASDIPNTEAFF
>TRBV4-3|TRBJ1-1
CASSQDRAAGNTEAFF
>TRBV14|TRBJ2-7
CASSQSSGFYEQYF
>TRBV27|TRBJ2-1
CATTHQGPYNEQFF
>TRBV10-3|TRBJ2-5
CAISLGYQETQYF
>TRBV20-1|TRBJ2-1
CSAGRNNEQFF